The 20 T cell receptor beta chains below were found in one sample sequenced in a study of Graves' ophthalmopathy and Graves' hyperthyroidism. The authors amplified TCR beta CDR3 regions, and they did so from RNA transcripts for repertoire sequencing. An initial RT-PCR round employing HTBI primers preceded a second-round multiplex PCR. TCRdb reprocessed the multiplex PCR reads with MiXCR, giving one entry per CDR3 protein. The sample has about 590,000 distinct CDR3 sequences, under 45% seen once; the top ten hold over 3.5%. The sample comprised peripheral blood or thyroid tissue (not recorded which). The receptors were sampled from an adult man with Graves' hyperthyroidism.

This clonotype was recorded at least ten times. The chain recombines TRBV4-1 with TRBJ2-7; tentative D call: TRBD1 (5 bases). Germline CDR1 and CDR2: MGHRA and YSYEKL. CDR3 length: 16 residues. V was cut by 4 bases and J by 0 bases, with 16 bases left in between. CDR3 DNA: TGCGCCAGCAGCCCAGGCGACAGTCAGTTCTCCTACGAGCAGTACTTC. Its protein product is CASSPGDSQFSYEQYF.

This clonotype was counted many times. The chain carries TRBV19 and TRBJ2-5; D tentatively reads TRBD1 or TRBD2 (5 bases each). This CDR3 has 14 residues. Trimming took off 3 bases at V and 3 bases at J, with 11 bases between the two ends. Germline V lookup: CDR1 LNHDA, CDR2 SQIVND (reference sequence). CDR3 nucleotides: TGTGCCAGTAGTATTTCGGGGACCAAAGAGACCCAGTACTTC. Translating it yields CASSISGTKETQYF.

This clonotype has ten or more counts. V usage is TRBV24-1 and J usage is TRBJ2-7; 9 bases are a match to TRBD2. J gave up 7 bases and V 4 bases, and 7 bases lay outside the gene matches. The CDR3 consists of 14 residues. The germline CDR1 and CDR2 sequences are KGHDR and SFDVKD. In DNA, the CDR3 is TGTGCCACCAGTGACGGCGGGAGGGCTGGGGAGCAGTACTTC. This encodes CATSDGGRAGEQYF.

Concerning this clonotype: This could be a read error, since a much larger clone is one nucleotide away. Likely a read error: the CDR3 ends without its conserved phenylalanine or tryptophan. The J gene is TRBJ1-1, the V gene TRBV19; tentative D call: TRBD1 (5 bases). Trimming took off 4 bases at V and 1 base at J, with 13 bases between the two ends. This CDR3 has 15 amino acids. Germline assignment: CDR1 LNHDA and CDR2 SQIVND (reference sequence). This chain's CDR3 is CASSNPTRGNTEAFL. The DNA of the CDR3 is TGTGCCAGTAGTAACCCGACAAGGGGGAACACTGAAGCTTTCCTT.

The sample holds many counts of this clonotype. The chain carries TRBV29-1 and TRBJ2-7, with D uncertain. Germline CDR1 is SQVTM and CDR2 is ANQGSEA. The CDR3 totals 12 residues. V gave up 3 bases and J gave up 6 bases, with 12 bases separating them. The CDR3 DNA is TGCAGCGTTGAGTCCTCTCCGTCCGAGCAGTACTTC. Translating gives CSVESSPSEQYF.

J is TRBJ2-3 and V is TRBV7-4; D gene ambiguous. Trimming removed 5 bases at V and 0 bases at J, with 6 bases between. This CDR3 spans 13 amino acids. The germline V gene encodes CDR1 SGHVT and CDR2 SQSDAQ. Here the CDR3 reads CASSGTSTDTQYF. The CDR3 DNA reads TGTGCCAGCAGCGGCACTAGCACAGATACGCAGTATTTT.

A note on this clonotype: A much larger clone lies one base from this, so it may be a read error. V usage is TRBV6-1 and J usage is TRBJ1-1, with D possibly TRBD1 on 5 matching bases. Trimming pared 7 bases from V and 0 bases from J, leaving 12 bases between. CDR3 size: 14 residues. Germline loops: CDR1 MNHNS, CDR2 SASEGT. The CDR3 bases are TGTGCCAGCACCATAGCAGGGATGAACACTGAAGCTTTCTTT. Residues: CASTIAGMNTEAFF.

This clonotype was recorded a few times. This CDR3 is CASSEQGANEQFF. The CDR3 nucleotides are TGCGCCAGCAGTGAGCAGGGGGCAAATGAGCAGTTCTTC. This chain joins TRBV10-1 and TRBJ2-1; TRBD1 matches at 8 bases. The CDR3 sequence is 13 residues long. Germline V gene lookup returns CDR1 WNHNN and CDR2 SYGVQD (reference sequence). Unmatched junction bases numbered 1, after V lost 2 bases and J lost 7 bases.

This clonotype has a count of ten or more. The V and J genes are TRBV14 and TRBJ1-4; a weak D match, TRBD1 (5 bases). With 3 bases removed from V and 7 bases from J, the gap between germline ends came to 9 bases. This CDR3 has 13 amino acids. Germline V lookup: CDR1 SGHDN, CDR2 FVKESK. Here the CDR3 reads CASSQDMGEKLFF. CDR3 DNA sequence: TGTGCCAGCAGCCAGGACATGGGTGAAAAACTGTTTTTT.

This clonotype was observed a few times. The chain uses TRBV29-1 and TRBJ1-1; D remains unclear. Germline assignment: CDR1 SQVTM and CDR2 ANQGSEA. The ends were cut back, 6 bases at V and 1 base at J, with 9 bases in the middle. The CDR3 contains 12 residues. In DNA, the CDR3 is TGCAGCGTAGAATCGGGGAACACTGAAGCTTTCTTT. Translated, it gives CSVESGNTEAFF. Complete variable domain (other parts from reference TRBV29-1 and TRBJ1-1): SAVISQKPSRDICQRGTSLTIQCQVDSQVTMMFWYRQQPGQSLTLIATANQGSEATYESGFVIDKFPISRPNLTFSTLTVSNMSPEDSSIYLCSVESGNTEAFFGQGTRLTVV.

This clonotype was found a few times. This chain joins TRBV27 and TRBJ2-5; 9 bases align to TRBD2. V gave up 3 bases and J gave up 6 bases; unmatched junction bases: 5. Germline loops: CDR1 MNHEY, CDR2 SMNVEV (reference sequence). The CDR3 has 14 amino acids. CDR3 amino acids: CASSFASGVKTQYF. Written as DNA, the CDR3 is TGTGCCAGCAGTTTCGCTAGCGGGGTCAAGACCCAGTACTTC.

The table lists this clonotype with many counts. The V gene is TRBV7-2, the J gene TRBJ2-7; 14 bases fit TRBD2. Trimming removed 4 bases from V and 0 bases from J; junction bases left unmatched: 8. The CDR3 totals 18 residues. Germline V gene lookup returns CDR1 SGHTA and CDR2 FQGNSA. CDR3 coding DNA: TGTGCCAGCAGCTCCCTTGGACTAGCGGGGGGTAGCTCCTACGAGCAGTACTTC. Its protein is CASSSLGLAGGSSYEQYF.

This clonotype showed up just a few times. The chain combines TRBV3-1 with TRBJ2-7, with no clear D. The CDR3 runs to 15 residues. Germline assignment: CDR1 LGHDT and CDR2 YNNKEL (reference sequence). V dropped 1 base and J dropped 0 bases, with 10 bases sitting between them. CDR3 sequence: CASSQVPRNSYEQYF. In DNA, the CDR3 is TGTGCCAGCAGCCAAGTCCCCAGAAACTCCTACGAGCAGTACTTC.

This clonotype was observed at least ten times. V is TRBV5-6 and J is TRBJ1-1; weak D call: TRBD1 (6 bases). V lost 1 base, J lost 3 bases, and 10 bases lay in between. The CDR3 totals 14 residues. Germline assignment: CDR1 SGHDT and CDR2 YYEEEE. CDR3 sequence: CASSLNRADTEAFF. CDR3 coding DNA: TGTGCCAGCAGCTTGAACAGGGCTGACACTGAAGCTTTCTTT. Together with reference TRBV5-6 and TRBJ1-1, the CDR3 gives the full variable domain: DAGVTQSPTHLIKTRGQQVTLRCSPKSGHDTVSWYQQALGQGPQFIFQYYEEEERQRGNFPDRFSGHQFPNYSSELNVNALLLGDSALYLCASSLNRADTEAFFGQGTRLTVV.

This chain joins TRBV29-1 and TRBJ2-7; D not certain. V lost 6 bases and J lost 5, with 11 bases in between. The germline V gene has CDR1 SQVTM and CDR2 ANQGSEA. The CDR3 has 11 amino acids. The CDR3, as DNA: TGCAGCGTCGCCGCAGTAAACGAGCAGTACTTC. Its translation: CSVAAVNEQYF.

V gene TRBV7-6 combines with J gene TRBJ2-2; D might be TRBD1 or TRBD2, each matching 5 bases. The germline CDR1 and CDR2 sequences are SGHVS and FNYEAQ. The CDR3 is 15 residues long. Trimming pared 1 base from V and 4 bases from J, leaving 10 bases between. This CDR3 is CASSLVGRPTGELFF. The CDR3 bases are TGTGCCAGCAGCTTAGTGGGACGGCCCACCGGGGAGCTGTTTTTT.

This clonotype was counted many times. The chain combines TRBV9 with TRBJ1-1; TRBD1 matches at 12 bases. The CDR3 spans 16 residues. CDR1 SGDLS and CDR2 YYNGEE come from the germline V gene. V lost 3 bases and J lost 4; bases outside the gene matches: 7. The CDR3 DNA follows: TGTGCCAGCAGCGCCGGGACAGGGGGCATCGGCACTGAAGCTTTCTTT. Translating it yields CASSAGTGGIGTEAFF.

V usage is TRBV10-3 and J usage is TRBJ2-5, with 7 positions matching TRBD1. V was pared by 6 bases and J by 4 bases, with 2 bases of the junction left unmatched. This CDR3 comprises 12 residues. Germline V lookup: CDR1 ENHRY, CDR2 SYGVKD. The CDR3 loop reads CAIRRTGETQYF. CDR3 coding DNA: TGTGCCATCAGAAGGACAGGAGAGACCCAGTACTTC.

This clonotype was observed at least ten times. CDR3 loop: CASSSPGQGAETQYF. CDR3 nucleotide sequence: TGTGCCAGCAGCTCACCGGGACAGGGGGCGGAGACCCAGTACTTC. V usage is TRBV7-9 and J usage is TRBJ2-5; 12 positions agree with TRBD1. The J segment lost 5 bases and the V segment lost 4 bases, leaving 5 bases of the junction unmatched. The CDR3 runs 15 residues. CDR1 and CDR2 (germline): SEHNR, FQNEAQ (reference sequence).

The chain is built from TRBV28 and TRBJ1-4; 8 bases are a match to TRBD1. After removal of 5 bases from V and 8 bases from J, the junction contained 7 bases not matched to a gene. Germline V gene sequence: CDR1 MDHEN, CDR2 SYDVKM. The CDR3 extends over 14 amino acids. CDR3: CASSQQGGVEKLFF. The CDR3 DNA reads TGTGCCAGCAGTCAACAGGGGGGAGTCGAAAAACTGTTTTTT. Complete variable domain (other parts from reference TRBV28 and TRBJ1-4): DVKVTQSSRYLVKRTGEKVFLECVQDMDHENMFWYRQDPGLGLRLIYFSYDVKMKEKGDIPEGYSVSREKKERFSLILESASTNQTSMYLCASSQQGGVEKLFFGSGTQLSVL.